The 9 T cell receptor beta chains below all came from one sample that was sequenced in a study of blood T cell dynamics during melanoma immunotherapy. Time point defined: week 3, after first cycle of checkpoint inhibitor. Assay used: immunoSEQ multiplex PCR; TCRdb lists only in-frame clones, some missing. The sample has about 28,000 clones; 65% to 85% are singletons. The sample consisted of blood, taken from a patient treated with checkpoint blockade. The receptor set was obtained from a human donor with melanoma.

The J gene is TRBJ1-1, the V gene TRBV25-1, with D unclear. This CDR3 has 14 amino acids. Trimming cost V 0 bases and J 2 bases, with 7 bases left between them. The V gene's germline CDR1 is MGHDK and CDR2 SYGVNS. CDR3 amino acids: CASSEYEFNTEAFF. The CDR3 coding sequence is TGTGCCAGCAGTGAATATGAGTTTAACACTGAAGCTTTCTTT.

This rearrangement joins TRBV5-8 to TRBJ2-1; 14 bases match TRBD2. Germline V lookup: CDR1 SGHTS, CDR2 YDEGEE. The V segment lost 4 bases and the J segment 7 bases; nucleotides outside the gene matches: 13. The CDR3 covers 18 residues. The CDR3 coding sequence is TGTGCCAGCAGCGAGGGACTAGCGGGAGAAACGGAGGCAAATGAGCAGTTCTTC. Translation: CASSEGLAGETEANEQFF.

V is TRBV11-3 and J is TRBJ2-3; TRBD2 is a possible D gene (6 bases). Germline CDR1 and CDR2: SGHNT and YENEEA. The CDR3 sequence is 16 residues long. The V gene lost 1 base and the J gene lost 2 bases, with 13 bases spanning the gap. The CDR3 is CASSLGEGGATDTQYF. CDR3 bases: TGTGCCAGCAGCTTAGGTGAGGGAGGAGCCACAGATACGCAGTATTTT. The complete variable domain, with remaining parts taken from reference TRBV11-3 and TRBJ2-3, reads EAGVVQSPRYKIIEKKQPVAFWCNPISGHNTLYWYLQNLGQGPELLIRYENEEAVDDSQLPKDRFSAERLKGVDSTLKIQPAELGDSAVYLCASSLGEGGATDTQYFGPGTRLTVL.

V and J are TRBV6-6 and TRBJ1-2; D is undetermined. The germline CDR1 and CDR2 sequences are MNHNY and SVGAGI (reference sequence). The V end was cut by 0 bases, the J end by 5 bases, with 13 bases between. This CDR3 has 15 amino acids. CDR3 in amino acids: CASSYSPSGIYGYTF. As DNA, the CDR3 is TGTGCCAGCAGTTACTCCCCCTCGGGGATTTATGGCTACACCTTC.

The J gene is TRBJ2-7, the V gene TRBV29-1; 7 bases map to TRBD1. V gave up 6 bases and J gave up 2 bases; unmatched junction bases: 7. CDR1 is SQVTM, CDR2 ANQGSEA, per germline. The CDR3 spans 13 residues. CDR3 bases: TGCAGCGTCTTCATGCAGGGGGCCTACGAGCAGTACTTC. Protein: CSVFMQGAYEQYF.

The V call is TRBV9, the J call TRBJ1-2; D gene unclear. Germline lookup yields CDR1 SGDLS and CDR2 YYNGEE. The CDR3 is made up of 15 amino acids. The ends were cut back, 4 bases at V and 8 bases at J, with 21 bases in the middle. DNA for the CDR3: TGTGCCAGCAGCCCGGAGGTGGACCCCGTCTTCGGCTACACCTTC. Its protein product is CASSPEVDPVFGYTF.

This chain links TRBV4-1 with TRBJ1-2; 8 bases fit TRBD1. The CDR3 sequence is 15 residues long. Germline V gene data show CDR1 as MGHRA and CDR2 as YSYEKL. V was clipped by 5 bases and J by 3 bases; unmatched bases: 8. The CDR3 sequence is CASSERSTGDYGYTF. DNA of the CDR3: TGCGCCAGCAGCGAACGTTCGACAGGGGACTATGGCTACACCTTC.

This chain links TRBV19 with TRBJ1-4, with no clear D. V shed 3 bases and J shed 5 bases, with 13 bases lying between them. The CDR3 is 15 amino acids. Germline lookup yields CDR1 LNHDA and CDR2 SQIVND (reference sequence). For the CDR3, the DNA is TGTGCCAGTAGTATGCGGGGATTGCAAAATGAAAAACTGTTTTTT. Protein product: CASSMRGLQNEKLFF. The full variable domain, in which reference TRBV19 and TRBJ1-4 provide the parts outside the CDR3, is DGGITQSPKYLFRKEGQNVTLSCEQNLNHDAMYWYRQDPGQGLRLIYYSQIVNDFQKGDIAEGYSVSREKKESFPLTVTSAQKNPTAFYLCASSMRGLQNEKLFFGSGTQLSVL.

J is TRBJ2-7 and V is TRBV7-9; D is perhaps TRBD2 (6 bases). This CDR3 has 12 residues. Germline V CDR1 and CDR2: SEHNR, FQNEAQ (reference sequence). V lost 5 bases, J lost 2 bases, and 7 bases lay in between. CDR3 region: CASSGGTYEQYF. The CDR3, as DNA: TGTGCCAGCAGCGGGGGGACCTACGAGCAGTACTTC.